This is a list of T cell receptor beta chains from one sample in a study of CXCR3-negative and CXCR3-positive naive CD8 T cells. From the 5' RACE reads, TCRdb lists one entry per CDR3 protein and no DNA. The sample has about 81,000 distinct CDR3 sequences, and its top ten clones hold roughly 1.4%. Sequencing was carried out using naive CXCR3- CD8+ T cells from blood. The receptors come from a human donor in good health. Some clones in this sample may be carry-over from other donors' samples. CDR3s include the opening cysteine and the closing phenylalanine or tryptophan.

CDR3 length: 14
V gene: TRBV10-3
J gene: TRBJ1-1
CDR3 protein: CAISVTEEGTEAFF

CDR3 length: 14
V gene: TRBV6-2/TRBV6-3
J gene: TRBJ1-1
CDR3 protein: CASRIQGILTEAFF

CDR3 length: 14
V gene: TRBV13
J gene: TRBJ2-5
CDR3 protein: CASSFNGLGGTQYF

CDR3 length: 15
V gene: TRBV19
J gene: TRBJ2-5
CDR3 protein: CASSMVSGAPETQYF

CDR3 length: 16
V gene: TRBV20-1
J gene: TRBJ2-3
CDR3 protein: CSARDRAGERADTQYF

CDR3 length: 14
V gene: TRBV5-1
J gene: TRBJ2-3
CDR3 protein: CASMGDYGTDTQYF

CDR3 length: 14
V gene: TRBV29-1
J gene: TRBJ2-5
CDR3 protein: CSVSLAGGGETQYF

CDR3 length: 14
V gene: TRBV28
J gene: TRBJ2-1
CDR3 protein: CASSPTGTYNEQFF

CDR3 length: 13
V gene: TRBV4-2
J gene: TRBJ1-1
CDR3 protein: CASRALGNTEAFF

CDR3 length: 17
V gene: TRBV29-1
J gene: TRBJ2-7
CDR3 protein: CSVELGDKQGSTYEQYF

CDR3 length: 12
V gene: TRBV20-1
J gene: TRBJ1-1
CDR3 protein: CSASLGNTEAFF

CDR3 length: 14
V gene: TRBV7-9
J gene: TRBJ2-1
CDR3 protein: CASSLGSGLDEQFF

CDR3 length: 13
V gene: TRBV5-1
J gene: TRBJ2-1
CDR3 protein: CASSLVTYNEQFF

CDR3 length: 14
V gene: TRBV5-1
J gene: TRBJ2-3
CDR3 protein: CASSFVVITDTQYF